This entry lists 2 T cell receptor beta chains sequenced from one sample in a study of blood T cell repertoires in COVID-19 (dated by TCRdb to the early 2020s). Receptors were amplified or captured by the immunoSEQ multiplex PCR assay. TCRdb limited this immuneACCESS table to in-frame rearrangements with V and J called. A share of clones is missing; checked studies link under half to unresolved V genes, and the rest is unexplained. The sample table shows hundreds of thousands of clones, and nearly 90% are seen once. The ten largest clones capture roughly 2% of the sample. The sample comprised PBMCs or T cells enriched from blood (not recorded which). These receptors all come from a woman aged 40 to 49 with acute COVID-19.

This CDR3 is CASRPRGRTAKNIQYF. Here the CDR3 DNA reads TGTGCCAGTAGGCCCAGGGGGAGGACGGCCAAAAACATTCAGTACTTC. This rearrangement joins TRBV19 to TRBJ2-4; TRBD1 is a possible D gene (7 bases). Trimming took off 6 bases at V and 1 base at J, with 16 bases between the two ends. Germline CDR1 LNHDA, CDR2 SQIVND (reference sequence). CDR3 size: 16 residues.

The J gene is TRBJ1-2, the V gene TRBV5-1; 9 bases are a match to TRBD1. After removal of 3 bases from V and 8 bases from J, the junction contained 11 bases not matched to a gene. CDR1 is SGHRS, CDR2 YFSETQ, per germline. The CDR3 consists of 15 residues. CDR3 residues: CASSSDRGYGGGYTF. CDR3 sequence (DNA): TGCGCCAGCAGCTCGGACAGGGGTTATGGTGGCGGCTACACCTTC.